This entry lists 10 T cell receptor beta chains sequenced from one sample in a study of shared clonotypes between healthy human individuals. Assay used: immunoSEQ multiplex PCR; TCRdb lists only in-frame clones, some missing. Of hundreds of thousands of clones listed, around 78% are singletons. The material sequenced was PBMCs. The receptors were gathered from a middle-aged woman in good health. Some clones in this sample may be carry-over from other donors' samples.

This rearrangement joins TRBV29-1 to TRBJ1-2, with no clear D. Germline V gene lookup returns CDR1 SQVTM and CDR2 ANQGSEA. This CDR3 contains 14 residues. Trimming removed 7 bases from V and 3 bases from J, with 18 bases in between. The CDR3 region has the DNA TGCAGCGGACGTCGTGGGGAAGACGACTATGGCTACACCTTC. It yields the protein CSGRRGEDDYGYTF.

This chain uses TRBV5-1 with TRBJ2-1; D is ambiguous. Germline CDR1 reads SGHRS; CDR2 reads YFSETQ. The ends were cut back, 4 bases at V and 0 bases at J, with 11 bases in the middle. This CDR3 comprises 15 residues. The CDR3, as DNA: TGCGCCAGCAGCGAAACTCTAGGCTCCTACAATGAGCAGTTCTTC. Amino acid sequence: CASSETLGSYNEQFF.

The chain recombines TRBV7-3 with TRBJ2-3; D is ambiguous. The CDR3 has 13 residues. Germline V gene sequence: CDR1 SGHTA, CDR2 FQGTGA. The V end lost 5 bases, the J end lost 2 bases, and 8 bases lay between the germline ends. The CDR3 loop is CASSPANTDTQYF. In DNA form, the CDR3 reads TGTGCCAGCAGCCCCGCTAACACAGATACGCAGTATTTT.

This chain's CDR3 is CASSPHGLAGGLGNEQFF. CDR3 sequence (DNA): TGTGCCAGCAGCCCCCACGGACTAGCGGGAGGGCTTGGAAATGAGCAGTTCTTC. The chain links TRBV11-2 to TRBJ2-1, with TRBD2 matching over 15 bases. The CDR3 contains 18 residues. In germline, CDR1 is SGHAT, CDR2 FQNNGV. V trimming: 5 bases; J trimming: 7 bases; junction bases outside the gene matches: 12.

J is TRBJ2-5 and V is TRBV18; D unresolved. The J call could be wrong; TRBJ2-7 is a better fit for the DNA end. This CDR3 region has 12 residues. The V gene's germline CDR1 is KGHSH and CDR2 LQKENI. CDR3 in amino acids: CASSPVAYEQYF. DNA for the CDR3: TGTGCCAGCTCACCTGTGGCCTACGAGCAGTACTTC.

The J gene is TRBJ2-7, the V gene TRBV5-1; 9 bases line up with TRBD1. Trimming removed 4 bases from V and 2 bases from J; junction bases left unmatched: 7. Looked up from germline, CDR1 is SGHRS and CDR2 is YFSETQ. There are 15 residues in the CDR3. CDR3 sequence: CASSQRQGGPYEQYF. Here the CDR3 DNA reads TGCGCCAGCAGCCAACGACAGGGGGGTCCCTACGAGCAGTACTTC.

Here the CDR3 DNA reads TGTGCCAGCAGCTTAGTGGGACAGCAGTCCAATGAGCAGTTCTTC. It yields the protein CASSLVGQQSNEQFF. The genes are TRBV7-9 and TRBJ2-1; 7 bases line up with TRBD1. This CDR3 is 15 amino acids long. Germline values: CDR1 SEHNR, CDR2 FQNEAQ (reference sequence). V lost 1 base to trimming and J lost 6 bases; unmatched junction nucleotides: 6.

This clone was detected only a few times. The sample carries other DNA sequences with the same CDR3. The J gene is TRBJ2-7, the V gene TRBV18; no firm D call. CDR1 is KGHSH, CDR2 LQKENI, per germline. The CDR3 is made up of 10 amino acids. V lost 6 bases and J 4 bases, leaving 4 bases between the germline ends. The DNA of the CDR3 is TGTGCCAGCTCGCCATACGAGCAGTACTTC. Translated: CASSPYEQYF.

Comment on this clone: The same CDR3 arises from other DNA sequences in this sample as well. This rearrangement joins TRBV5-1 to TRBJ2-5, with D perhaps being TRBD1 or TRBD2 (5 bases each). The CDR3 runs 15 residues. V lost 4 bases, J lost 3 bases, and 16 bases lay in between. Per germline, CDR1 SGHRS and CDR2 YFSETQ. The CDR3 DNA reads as TGCGCCAGCAGCCGAGGGACGGCGGAAGAAGAGACCCAGTACTTC. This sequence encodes CASSRGTAEEETQYF.

This CDR3 reads CASSRTENTGELFF. The CDR3 bases are TGCGCCAGCAGCAGGACAGAGAACACCGGGGAGCTGTTTTTT. This chain links TRBV5-1 with TRBJ2-2; TRBD1 is a possible D gene (6 bases). In germline, CDR1 is SGHRS, CDR2 YFSETQ. Trimming took off 4 bases at V and 1 base at J, with 8 bases between the two ends. The CDR3 has 14 residues.